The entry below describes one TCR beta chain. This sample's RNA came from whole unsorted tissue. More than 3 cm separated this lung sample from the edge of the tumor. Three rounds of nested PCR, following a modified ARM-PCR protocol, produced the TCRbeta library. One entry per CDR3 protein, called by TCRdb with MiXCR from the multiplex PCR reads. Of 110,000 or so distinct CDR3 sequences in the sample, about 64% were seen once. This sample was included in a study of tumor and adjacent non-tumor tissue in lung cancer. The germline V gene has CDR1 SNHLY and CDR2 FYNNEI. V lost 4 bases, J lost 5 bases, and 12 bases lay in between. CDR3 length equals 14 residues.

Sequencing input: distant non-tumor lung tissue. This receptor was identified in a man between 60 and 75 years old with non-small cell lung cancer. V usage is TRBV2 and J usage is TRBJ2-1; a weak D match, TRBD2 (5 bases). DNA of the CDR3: TGTGCCAGCAGTGGAACACGGGGAGACAATGAGCAGTTCTTC. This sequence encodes CASSGTRGDNEQFF.